The present entry profiles one TCR beta chain with its context. The J segment lost 8 bases and the V segment lost 2 bases, leaving 4 bases of the junction unmatched. Germline V lookup: CDR1 MNHNY, CDR2 SVGAGI (reference sequence). The CDR3 has 13 residues. This sample stems from a study of shared clonotypes between healthy human individuals. Donors comprised healthy HIV-negative adults lacking recent acute infections or vaccinations. The study separated CD4+ cells into CD45RA+ naive and CD45RA-negative memory subsets. Template for every sorted-subset replicate PCR totaled roughly 210 ng DNA, about 30,000 T cell genomes. The data were produced by immunoSEQ multiplex PCR, yet TCRdb's version contains in-frame clones alone and is incomplete. Of about 2.4 million clones in the sample, about 92% were seen once.

The clonotype originates from a man aged 18 to 29 in good health. The chain has TRBV6-6 and TRBJ2-7; 9 positions agree with TRBD1. The source material was naive CD4+ T cells sorted from blood. Subset of the sample: CD45RA+ positively selected. CDR3 loop: CASSYLQGAQQYF. Here the CDR3 DNA reads TGTGCCAGCAGTTACCTACAGGGGGCGCAGCAGTACTTC.